Below are 20 T cell receptor beta chains sequenced from a single sample in a study of cytotoxic CD8 clonotypes in ibrutinib-treated CLL. Here immunoSEQ multiplex PCR was the method, and the copy in TCRdb shows in-frame clones only, minus some. The sample contains 250,000 to 350,000 clones, 76% of which appear only once. This material consisted of PBMCs, taken at disease progression, from a patient treated with ibrutinib. The receptor set was obtained from a human donor with chronic lymphocytic leukemia.

The rearrangement uses TRBV5-1 and TRBJ2-3; TRBD2 is a possible D gene (5 bases). The germline V gene encodes CDR1 SGHRS and CDR2 YFSETQ. Trimming shortened V by 0 bases and J by 0 bases, and 11 bases separated the two germline ends. The CDR3 length is 16 residues. CDR3 sequence: CASSLGLPSSTDTQYF. Here the CDR3 DNA reads TGCGCCAGCAGCTTGGGACTACCATCTAGCACAGATACGCAGTATTTT.

Here the CDR3 reads CATSRAGDTQYF. CDR3 in DNA: TGTGCCACCAGCAGAGCCGGCGATACGCAGTATTTT. The rearrangement uses TRBV15 and TRBJ2-3; D uncertain. Germline loops: CDR1 LNHNV, CDR2 YYDKDF (reference sequence). Trimming removed 1 base from V and 6 bases from J, with 5 bases in between. The CDR3 contains 12 residues. The entire variable domain, with the rest obtained from reference TRBV15 and TRBJ2-3, is as follows: DAMVIQNPRYQVTQFGKPVTLSCSQTLNHNVMYWYQQKSSQAPKLLFHYYDKDFNNEADTPDNFQSRRPNTSFCFLDIRSPGLGDTAMYLCATSRAGDTQYFGPGTRLTVL.

This clone was recorded a few times. This rearrangement joins TRBV5-1 to TRBJ1-6; weak D call: TRBD1 (6 bases). This CDR3 has 15 residues. CDR1 is SGHRS, CDR2 YFSETQ, per germline. Trimming pared 0 bases from V and 5 bases from J, leaving 9 bases between. CDR3 in amino acids: CASSLADRDNSPLHF. CDR3 coding DNA: TGCGCCAGCAGCTTGGCGGACAGAGATAATTCACCCCTCCACTTT.

The chain uses TRBV9 and TRBJ2-3; D is undetermined. Germline V gives CDR1 SGDLS, CDR2 YYNGEE. The V end was cut by 3 bases, the J end by 6 bases, with 17 bases between. The CDR3 has 15 residues. For the CDR3, the DNA is TGTGCCAGCAGCGCGGAGTTTCTCCGGCGTGATACGCAGTATTTT. Translating it yields CASSAEFLRRDTQYF.

V is TRBV7-6 and J is TRBJ2-3; 11 bases align to TRBD2. Germline V gene sequence: CDR1 SGHVS, CDR2 FNYEAQ. J was trimmed by 2 bases and V by 3 bases; bases with no gene match: 10. The CDR3 consists of 18 residues. CDR3 coding DNA: TGTGCCAGCAGCTTCCGGCATTCTAGCGGGGGGTACACAGATACGCAGTATTTT. Translated: CASSFRHSSGGYTDTQYF.

The gene calls are TRBV7-8 and TRBJ2-5; unclear D gene. CDR1 and CDR2 from the germline V gene are SGHVS and FQNEAQ. Trimming pared 6 bases from V and 4 bases from J, leaving 9 bases between. This CDR3 has 12 residues. Here the CDR3 reads CASSTGLETQYF. In nucleotides, the CDR3 is TGTGCCAGCAGTACGGGCCTAGAGACCCAGTACTTC.

Turning to this clone: The junction does not match germline at one end; this may be a read error. The chain recombines TRBV28 with TRBJ2-5; no firm D call. There are 10 residues in the CDR3. Germline CDR1 MDHEN, CDR2 SYDVKM. In nucleotides, the CDR3 is TGTGCCACCAGTAAGGGGACCCAGTACTTC. Amino acids: CATSKGTQYF.

The rearrangement joins TRBV9 to TRBJ2-1; 7 nucleotides agree with TRBD1. The V gene's germline CDR1 is SGDLS and CDR2 YYNGEE. The trim removed 6 bases at V and 6 bases at J, leaving 6 bases unmatched. CDR3 length: 13 residues. DNA for the CDR3: TGTGCCAGCAACGGGGACAGAGGCAATGAGCAGTTCTTC. Translation: CASNGDRGNEQFF.

The V and J genes are TRBV7-9 and TRBJ2-5, with TRBD2 identical over 7 bases. The ends lost 5 bases at V and 6 bases at J; junction bases unmatched: 15. The CDR3 consists of 16 residues. Germline CDR1 SEHNR, CDR2 FQNEAQ (reference sequence). Here the CDR3 reads CASSKRQRDGFKTQYF. In DNA, the CDR3 is TGTGCCAGCAGCAAACGCCAGCGGGACGGTTTTAAGACCCAGTACTTC.

The rearrangement links TRBV18 to TRBJ1-2, with no clear D. V was trimmed by 2 bases and J by 6 bases, leaving 13 bases between them. The CDR3 spans 14 residues. Germline V lookup: CDR1 KGHSH, CDR2 LQKENI. CDR3 sequence reads: CASSPITGYNGYTF. Here the CDR3 DNA reads TGTGCCAGCTCACCAATCACCGGTTACAATGGCTACACCTTC.

The chain combines TRBV7-2 with TRBJ2-7; 7 nucleotides match TRBD1. Trimming at V came to 4 bases and at J to 3 bases, leaving 6 bases not matched to a gene. The CDR3 is 14 amino acids. CDR1 is SGHTA and CDR2 is FQGNSA in the germline V gene. CDR3 DNA sequence: TGTGCCAGCAGCTCCCGGGACAGTAGCTACGAGCAGTACTTC. This encodes CASSSRDSSYEQYF.

The chain couples TRBV11-2 to TRBJ2-5; D not resolved. Between the trimmed V and J ends, which lost 5 bases and 5 bases, there was a span of 15 bases. Germline V gene sequence: CDR1 SGHAT, CDR2 FQNNGV. This CDR3 has 14 residues. The CDR3 region is CASSPTPQLETQYF. The CDR3 DNA reads as TGTGCCAGCAGCCCGACTCCTCAGCTGGAGACCCAGTACTTC. The whole variable domain, filled in from reference TRBV11-2 and TRBJ2-5, reads EAGVAQSPRYKIIEKRQSVAFWCNPISGHATLYWYQQILGQGPKLLIQFQNNGVVDDSQLPKDRFSAERLKGVDSTLKIQPAKLEDSAVYLCASSPTPQLETQYFGPGTRLLVL.

V gene TRBV7-2 combines with J gene TRBJ1-5; 10 bases align to TRBD1. V trimming: 5 bases; J trimming: 5 bases; junction bases outside the gene matches: 6. The CDR3 loop spans 15 amino acids. CDR1 is SGHTA and CDR2 is FQGNSA in the germline V gene. The CDR3 here is CASSTTGGPHQPQHF. The CDR3 bases are TGTGCCAGCAGCACGACAGGGGGCCCCCATCAGCCCCAGCATTTT.

The rearrangement joins TRBV19 to TRBJ2-1; 13 bases agree with TRBD2. Germline assignment: CDR1 LNHDA and CDR2 SQIVND (reference sequence). V lost 6 bases and J lost 9; bases outside the gene matches: 14. The CDR3 is 17 amino acids. Here the CDR3 reads CASRALRGLAGVGEQFF. The CDR3 DNA reads as TGTGCCAGTAGGGCACTTCGAGGACTAGCGGGAGTCGGTGAGCAGTTCTTC. The full variable domain, with the rest looked up from reference TRBV19 and TRBJ2-1, is DGGITQSPKYLFRKEGQNVTLSCEQNLNHDAMYWYRQDPGQGLRLIYYSQIVNDFQKGDIAEGYSVSREKKESFPLTVTSAQKNPTAFYLCASRALRGLAGVGEQFFGPGTRLTVL.

The rearrangement joins TRBV6-7 to TRBJ2-1; D is unclear. TRBV6-7 is labeled an ORF, and its function is uncertain. With 2 bases removed from V and 3 bases from J, the gap between germline ends came to 2 bases. This CDR3 contains 12 residues. CDR3 in amino acids: CASSYLYNEQFF. CDR3 coding DNA: TGTGCCAGCAGTTACCTCTACAATGAGCAGTTCTTC.

This chain uses TRBV4-2 with TRBJ1-6; the D gene is possibly TRBD1 (5 bases). There are 15 residues in the CDR3. V lost 0 bases and J 10 bases, leaving 13 bases between the germline ends. Germline lookup yields CDR1 LGHNA and CDR2 YNFKEQ. The CDR3 loop is CASSQEGLPRSPLHF. DNA of the CDR3: TGTGCCAGCAGCCAAGAGGGACTGCCTCGGTCACCCCTCCACTTT.

This clone was observed a few times. This chain connects TRBV19 to TRBJ2-7; 10 nucleotides match TRBD2. Germline CDR1 LNHDA, CDR2 SQIVND (reference sequence). CDR3 length: 13 amino acids. Trimming removed 6 bases from V and 6 bases from J; junction bases left unmatched: 5. The CDR3 sequence: CASRLAGVGEQYF. The DNA of the CDR3 is TGTGCCAGTAGGCTAGCGGGAGTCGGCGAGCAGTACTTC.

This chain links TRBV11-2 with TRBJ1-2; D gene ambiguous. CDR3 length equals 15 residues. Germline CDR1 and CDR2: SGHAT and FQNNGV. V was trimmed by 1 base and J by 2 bases, leaving 11 bases between them. The CDR3 protein is CASSLVAGSNYGYTF. In DNA form, the CDR3 reads TGTGCCAGCAGCTTAGTGGCGGGGTCCAACTATGGCTACACCTTC.

The gene calls are TRBV27 and TRBJ1-5; 9 bases fit TRBD1. With 3 bases clipped from V and 4 bases from J, the junction kept 4 bases outside the gene matches. CDR3 length equals 15 residues. The germline gives CDR1 MNHEY, CDR2 SMNVEV (reference sequence). Here the CDR3 reads CASSLTGGGNQPQHF. Written as DNA, the CDR3 is TGTGCCAGCAGTTTGACAGGGGGTGGTAATCAGCCCCAGCATTTT.

This clone was seen a handful of times. The chain has TRBV11-2 and TRBJ2-1, with a weak D call TRBD2 (5 bases). CDR1 SGHAT and CDR2 FQNNGV come from the germline V gene. Trimming took off 3 bases at V and 8 bases at J, with 5 bases between the two ends. This CDR3 has 11 amino acids. The CDR3, as DNA: TGTGCCAGCAGCTTGCGGGATGAGCAGTTCTTC. The encoded protein is CASSLRDEQFF.